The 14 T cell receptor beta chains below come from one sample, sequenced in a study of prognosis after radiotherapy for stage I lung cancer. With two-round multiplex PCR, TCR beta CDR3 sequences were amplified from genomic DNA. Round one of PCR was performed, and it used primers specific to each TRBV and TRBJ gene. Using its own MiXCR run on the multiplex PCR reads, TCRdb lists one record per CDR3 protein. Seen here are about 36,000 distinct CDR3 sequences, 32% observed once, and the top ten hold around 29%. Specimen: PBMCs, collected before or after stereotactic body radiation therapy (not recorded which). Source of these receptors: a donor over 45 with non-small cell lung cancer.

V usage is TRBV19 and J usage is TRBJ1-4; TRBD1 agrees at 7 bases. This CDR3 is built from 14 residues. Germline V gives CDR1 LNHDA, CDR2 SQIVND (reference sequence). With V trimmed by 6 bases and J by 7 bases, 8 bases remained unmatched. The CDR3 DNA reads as TGTGCCAGTAGGCCTTCAGGGACAGCTGAAAAACTGTTTTTT. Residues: CASRPSGTAEKLFF. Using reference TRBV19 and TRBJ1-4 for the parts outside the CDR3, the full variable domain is DGGITQSPKYLFRKEGQNVTLSCEQNLNHDAMYWYRQDPGQGLRLIYYSQIVNDFQKGDIAEGYSVSREKKESFPLTVTSAQKNPTAFYLCASRPSGTAEKLFFGSGTQLSVL.

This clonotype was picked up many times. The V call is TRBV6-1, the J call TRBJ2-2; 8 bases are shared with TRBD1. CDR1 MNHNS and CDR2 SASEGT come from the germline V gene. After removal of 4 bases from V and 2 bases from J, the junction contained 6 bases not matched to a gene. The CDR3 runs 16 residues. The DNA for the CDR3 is TGTGCCAGCAGTGGAGGACAGGGCCTTAACACCGGGGAGCTGTTTTTT. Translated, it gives CASSGGQGLNTGELFF.

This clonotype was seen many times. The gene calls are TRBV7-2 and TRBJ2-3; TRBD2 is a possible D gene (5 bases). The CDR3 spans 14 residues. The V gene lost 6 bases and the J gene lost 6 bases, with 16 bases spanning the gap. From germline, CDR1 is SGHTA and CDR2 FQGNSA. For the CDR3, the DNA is TGTGCCAGCAGGGCCCGGGGAAGTATCGATACGCAGTATTTT. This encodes CASRARGSIDTQYF.

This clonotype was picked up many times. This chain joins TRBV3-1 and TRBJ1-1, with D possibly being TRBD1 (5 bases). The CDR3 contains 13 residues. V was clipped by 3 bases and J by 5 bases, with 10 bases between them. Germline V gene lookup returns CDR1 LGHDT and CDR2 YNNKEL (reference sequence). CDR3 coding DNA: TGTGCCAGCAGCCACGGGGGGGAGACTGAAGCTTTCTTT. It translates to CASSHGGETEAFF.

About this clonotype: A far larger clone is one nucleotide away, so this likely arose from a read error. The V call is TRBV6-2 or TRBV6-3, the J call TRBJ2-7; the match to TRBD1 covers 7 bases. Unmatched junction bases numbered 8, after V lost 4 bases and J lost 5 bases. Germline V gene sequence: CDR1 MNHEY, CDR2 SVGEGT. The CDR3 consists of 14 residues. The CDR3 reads CASSLYSGGNEQYF. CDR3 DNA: TGTGCCAGCAGTTTGTACTCAGGGGGTAACGAGCAGTACTTC.

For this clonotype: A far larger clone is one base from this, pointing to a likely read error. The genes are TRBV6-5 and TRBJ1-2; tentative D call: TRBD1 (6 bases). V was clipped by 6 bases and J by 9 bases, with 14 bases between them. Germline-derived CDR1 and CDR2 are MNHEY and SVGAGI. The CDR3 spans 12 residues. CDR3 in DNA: TGTGCCAGCAGCGGACAGACTGGCTGCTACACCTTC. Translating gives CASSGQTGCYTF.

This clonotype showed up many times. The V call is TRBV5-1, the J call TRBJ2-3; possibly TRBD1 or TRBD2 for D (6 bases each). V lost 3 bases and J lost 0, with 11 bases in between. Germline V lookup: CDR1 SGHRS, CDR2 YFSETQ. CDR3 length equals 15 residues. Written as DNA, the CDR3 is TGCGCCAGCAGCTGGGGGGCGGTGAGCACAGATACGCAGTATTTT. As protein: CASSWGAVSTDTQYF.

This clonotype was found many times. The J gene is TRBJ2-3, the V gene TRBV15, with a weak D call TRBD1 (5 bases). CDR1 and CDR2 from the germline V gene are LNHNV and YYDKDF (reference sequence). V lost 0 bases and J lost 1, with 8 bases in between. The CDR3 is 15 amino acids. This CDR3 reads CATSRDRARTDTQYF. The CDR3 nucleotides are TGTGCCACCAGCAGAGACAGGGCCCGCACAGATACGCAGTATTTT. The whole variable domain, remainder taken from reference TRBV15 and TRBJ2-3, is DAMVIQNPRYQVTQFGKPVTLSCSQTLNHNVMYWYQQKSSQAPKLLFHYYDKDFNNEADTPDNFQSRRPNTSFCFLDIRSPGLGDTAMYLCATSRDRARTDTQYFGPGTRLTVL.

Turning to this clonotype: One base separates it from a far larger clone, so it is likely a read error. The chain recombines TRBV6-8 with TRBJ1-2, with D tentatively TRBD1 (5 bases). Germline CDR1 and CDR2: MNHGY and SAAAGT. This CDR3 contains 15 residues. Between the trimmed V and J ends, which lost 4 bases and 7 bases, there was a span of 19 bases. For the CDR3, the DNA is TGTGCCAGCAGTTCGGTCCAGGGAGCTAGCTTTGGCTACACCTTC. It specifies CASSSVQGASFGYTF.

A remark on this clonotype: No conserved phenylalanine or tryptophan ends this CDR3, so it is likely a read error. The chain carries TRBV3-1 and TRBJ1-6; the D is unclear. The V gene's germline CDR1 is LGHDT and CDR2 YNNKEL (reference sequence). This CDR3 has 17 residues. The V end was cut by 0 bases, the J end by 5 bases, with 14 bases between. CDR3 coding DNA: TGTGCCAGCAGCCAAGATGCCTGGCAGTGGAATAATTCACCCCTCCACTCT. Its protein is CASSQDAWQWNNSPLHS.

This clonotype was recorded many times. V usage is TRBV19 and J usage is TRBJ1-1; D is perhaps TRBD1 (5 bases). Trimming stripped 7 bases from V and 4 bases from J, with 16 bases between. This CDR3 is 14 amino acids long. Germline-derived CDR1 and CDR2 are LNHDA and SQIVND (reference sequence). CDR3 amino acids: CASTALPGTTEAFF. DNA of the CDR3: TGTGCCAGTACCGCCCTCCCAGGGACCACTGAAGCTTTCTTT.

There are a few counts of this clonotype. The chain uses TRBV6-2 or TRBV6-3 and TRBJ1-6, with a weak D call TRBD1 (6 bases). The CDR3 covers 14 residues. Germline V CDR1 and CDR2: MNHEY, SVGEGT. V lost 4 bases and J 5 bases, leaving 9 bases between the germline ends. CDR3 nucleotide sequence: TGTGCCAGCAGTTCGGACAGAAATAATTCACCCCTCCACTTT. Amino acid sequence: CASSSDRNNSPLHF.

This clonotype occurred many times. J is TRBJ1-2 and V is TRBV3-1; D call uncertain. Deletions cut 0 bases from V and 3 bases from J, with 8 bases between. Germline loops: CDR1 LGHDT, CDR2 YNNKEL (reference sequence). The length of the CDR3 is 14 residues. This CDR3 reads CASSQDRWDYGYTF. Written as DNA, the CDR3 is TGTGCCAGCAGCCAAGATAGGTGGGACTATGGCTACACCTTC.

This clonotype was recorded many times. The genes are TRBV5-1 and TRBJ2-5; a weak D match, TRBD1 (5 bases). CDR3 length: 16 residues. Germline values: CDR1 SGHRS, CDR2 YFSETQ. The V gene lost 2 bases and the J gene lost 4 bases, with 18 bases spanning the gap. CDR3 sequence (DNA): TGCGCCAGCAGCTTTGGGGCAGGGCCCACCTCAGAGACCCAGTACTTC. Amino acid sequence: CASSFGAGPTSETQYF.